The entry below gives a single T cell receptor (beta chain) sequence along with its context. This entry belongs to a study of blood T cell repertoires in COVID-19. Study overall: Samples came from the United States, Italy and Spain, spanning acute and convalescent COVID-19. The analysed material was cDNA or gDNA that came from T cells, B-cell-depleted T cells, or PBMCs.

The protocol was immunoSEQ multiplex PCR, while the TCRdb copy is restricted to in-frame clones and leaves out a portion. The sample has 60,000 or so clones, roughly 87% seen once. Trimming cost V 5 bases and J 0 bases, with 9 bases left between them. The CDR3 has 14 amino acids. Germline V gives CDR1 SEHNR, CDR2 FQNEAQ (reference sequence). The specimen was peripheral blood. The source is a human donor with acute or convalescent COVID-19. The donor label of this sample is uncertain. V gene TRBV7-9 combines with J gene TRBJ2-3, with D maybe TRBD2 (7 bases). CDR3 in amino acids: CASSGGGSTDTQYF. The CDR3 region has the DNA TGTGCCAGCAGCGGGGGGGGCAGCACAGATACGCAGTATTTT.